This passage covers 5 T cell receptor beta chains from one sample sequenced in a study of long-term antiretroviral therapy in people with HIV. Samples were assayed with immunoSEQ v3.0 at survey level. Produced via immunoSEQ multiplex PCR; TCRdb's table is partial and in-frame only. Among about 14,000 clones listed, roughly 85% were seen once. The material was unsorted PBMCs, obtained 1.8 years before starting antiretroviral therapy. The origin of the receptors is a woman aged 40 to 50 with HIV.

This chain's CDR3 is CASSSSRVQETQYF. CDR3 bases: TGTGCCAGCAGCTCTTCCAGGGTTCAAGAGACCCAGTACTTC. V usage is TRBV7-2 and J usage is TRBJ2-5; D may be TRBD1 (5 bases). Trimming took 4 bases from V and 2 from J, leaving 11 bases between them. This CDR3 region has 14 residues. Germline CDR1 SGHTA, CDR2 FQGNSA.

The rearrangement uses TRBV6-1 and TRBJ2-4; D is uncertain. Germline V lookup: CDR1 MNHNS, CDR2 SASEGT. The CDR3 has 14 residues. The germline V and J ends were trimmed by 7 bases and 0 bases, with 10 bases remaining between them. The CDR3 loop reads CASTLSLAKNIQYF. In DNA form, the CDR3 reads TGTGCCAGCACCCTATCACTAGCCAAAAACATTCAGTACTTC.

This clone was counted a single time. This rearrangement joins TRBV6-1 to TRBJ2-7, with TRBD2 matching over 11 bases. Germline trimming cut 2 bases from V and 2 bases from J; bases unmatched to any gene: 5. The CDR3 totals 16 residues. Germline-derived CDR1 and CDR2 are MNHNS and SASEGT. As DNA, the CDR3 is TGTGCCAGCAGTGAACTAGCGGGAGGAACCCCCTACGAGCAGTACTTC. Translating gives CASSELAGGTPYEQYF.

This clone was detected a few times. The chain links TRBV5-4 to TRBJ1-1; D remains unclear. Germline V gene lookup returns CDR1 SGHNT and CDR2 YYREEE (reference sequence). The CDR3 is 14 residues long. Trimming stripped 1 base from V and 0 bases from J, with 7 bases between. As DNA, the CDR3 is TGTGCCAGCAGCTTGACAGCGATGAACACTGAAGCTTTCTTT. Its translation is CASSLTAMNTEAFF.

The rearrangement links TRBV19 to TRBJ2-6; a weak D match, TRBD2 (5 bases). V was cut by 8 bases and J by 3 bases, with 8 bases left in between. CDR1 is LNHDA and CDR2 is SQIVND in the germline V gene (reference sequence). This CDR3 region has 13 residues. CDR3 loop: CASREGGANVLTF. Written as DNA, the CDR3 is TGTGCCAGTCGAGAGGGTGGGGCCAACGTCCTGACTTTC.